A selection of T cell receptor beta chains follows, all from one sample in a study of control samples from healthy donors and cancer patients. Some clones are missing from TCRdb's copy, which holds only in-frame ones; the method was immunoSEQ multiplex PCR. The sample includes roughly 40,000 clones, around four fifths of them seen just once. What was sequenced was blood. Receptors were obtained from a man in his 60s in good health. CDR3s include the opening cysteine and the closing phenylalanine or tryptophan. A D gene is named only where the DNA matches it firmly. Part of the rows lack a size; the others show once, few, many or a class for expanded clones.

J gene | V gene | clone size | D gene | CDR3 DNA | CDR3 protein
TRBJ1-1 | TRBV19 | few | - | TGTGCCAGTATGACAACCCTGCAAGGCACTGAAGCTTTCTTT | CASMTTLQGTEAFF
TRBJ2-3 | TRBV28 | - | TRBD2 | TGTGCCAGCAGTCCACTAGCGGTAGACACAGATACGCAGTATTTT | CASSPLAVDTDTQYF
TRBJ2-7 | TRBV7-8 | few | - | TGTGCCAGCAGCTTAGAGGGGAGCTGGGCCTACGAGCAGTACTTC | CASSLEGSWAYEQYF
TRBJ2-7 | TRBV14 | many | - | TGTGCCAGCAGCCCCGTAGGGCGCGAGCAGTACTTC | CASSPVGREQYF
TRBJ1-1 | TRBV6-5 | - | TRBD1 | TGTGCCAGCAGTCGGGACAGTTGGACTGAAGCTTTCTTT | CASSRDSWTEAFF
TRBJ1-5 | TRBV2 | - | - | TGTGCCAGCGGGATCAATCAGCCCCAGCATTTT | CASGINQPQHF
TRBJ1-3 | TRBV4-3 | few | - | TGCGCCAGCAGCCAAGAAGGAAACACCATATATTTT | CASSQEGNTIYF
TRBJ1-5 | TRBV28 | - | - | TGTGCCAGCAGTTTATTACAGGGTGGTCATCAGCCCCAGCATTTT | CASSLLQGGHQPQHF
TRBJ2-7 | TRBV28 | - | - | TGTGCCAGCAGTTTAGCCGGGGACACCTCCTACGAGCAGTACTTC | CASSLAGDTSYEQYF
TRBJ1-6 | TRBV6-6 | - | - | TGTGCCAGCAGTTACGCCTGGGGTAATTCACCCCTCCACTTT | CASSYAWGNSPLHF
TRBJ1-1 | TRBV18 | - | TRBD1 | TGTGCCAGCTCACCATTCAAAGGGGGCGCGATCACTGAAGCTTTCTTT | CASSPFKGGAITEAFF
TRBJ1-5 | TRBV21-1 | - | - | TGTGCCAGCCCACTAAGCAGTACAGGGAACCCCAATCAGCCCCAGCATTTT | CASPLSSTGNPNQPQHF
TRBJ2-7 | TRBV12-3/TRBV12-4 | once | - | TGTGCCAGCAGGTCCGTATCCTCCTACGAGCAGTACTTC | CASRSVSSYEQYF
TRBJ2-3 | TRBV5-6 | - | - | TGTGCCAGCAGCTTGGTTAGCGAAGATACGCAGTATTTT | CASSLVSEDTQYF
TRBJ1-2 | TRBV6-6 | once | - | TGTGCCAGCAGGGGGGGGGTTCAGGGAAACTATGGCTACACCTTC | CASRGGVQGNYGYTF
TRBJ2-5 | TRBV5-1 | - | - | TGCGCCAGCAGCTTTGGGGGCTGGGGGGTAGAGACCCAGTACTTC | CASSFGGWGVETQYF